This T cell receptor beta chain emerged from a study of blood T cell repertoires in COVID-19. Study at large: In each case, the material was cDNA or gDNA derived from T cells, B-cell-depleted T cells, or PBMCs.

Per the original data handling: Amplified reference gene primers provided the basis for estimating nucleated cell counts. Here immunoSEQ multiplex PCR was the method, and the copy in TCRdb shows in-frame clones only, minus some. V and J calls and clone size are given by that table; D and trimming were obtained from the DNA. Of 75,000 to 95,000 clones in the sample, 80% are singletons; the top ten hold around 11%. The V gene end was trimmed by 3 bases and the J gene end by 7 bases; junction bases not matched to a gene: 7. The CDR3 consists of 15 residues. The germline CDR1 and CDR2 sequences are SGHRS and YFSETQ.

The sample consisted of peripheral blood. The rearrangement uses TRBV5-1 and TRBJ2-1; the match to TRBD1 covers 10 bases. The receptor comes from a woman aged 40 to 50 with active or convalescent COVID-19. CDR3 protein: CASSSSGTGVNEQFF. Here the CDR3 DNA reads TGCGCCAGCAGCTCTTCCGGGACAGGGGTGAATGAGCAGTTCTTC.